This T cell receptor beta chain comes out of a study of vaccination and CD4 T cells after COVID-19. The treatment was: roughly ten-day PBMC culture with coronavirus spike peptide pools or control peptides (ViraFEST assay). A few counts support this clonotype. Its specificity is not known. Oncomine TCR Beta short-read sequencing was applied to DNA from cultured CD4+ T cells. One entry per CDR3 protein, called by TCRdb with MiXCR from the PCR reads. The table records more than 15,000 distinct CDR3 sequences, roughly 43% of them present only once. Deletions cut 3 bases from V and 7 bases from J, with 12 bases between. CDR1 and CDR2 (germline): WNHNN, SYGVQD (reference sequence). The CDR3 totals 13 residues.

This specimen was CD4+ T cells from blood, cultured in vitro, taken before SARS-CoV-2 vaccination. This chain links TRBV10-1 with TRBJ1-1; D is possibly TRBD1 (5 bases). The origin of this receptor is a human donor who had recovered from COVID-19. The CDR3 region has the DNA TGCGCCAGCAGTGACCCGGGGGAGGATGAAGCTTTCTTT. As protein: CASSDPGEDEAFF.